The following is a T cell receptor beta chain sequence with its context. The sample belongs to a study of shared clonotypes between healthy human individuals. The J segment lost 6 bases and the V segment lost 6 bases, leaving 11 bases of the junction unmatched. The germline V gene encodes CDR1 MRHNA and CDR2 SNTAGT. The CDR3 extends over 16 amino acids. Some clones are missing from TCRdb's copy, which holds only in-frame ones; the method was immunoSEQ multiplex PCR. The table records about 1.5 million clones, 98% of them present only once. The chain employs TRBV6-4 and TRBJ2-1; 10 bases agree with TRBD2. The sequence was obtained from a man aged 25-45 years in good health. Sequencing input: naive CD4+ T cells sorted from blood. Subset noted: CD45RA+ positively selected. DNA of the CDR3: TGTGCCAGCAGCTCTACTACTAGCGGGAACTTCAATGAGCAGTTCTTC. Residues: CASSSTTSGNFNEQFF.